This record covers a single TCR beta chain. Antigen: not known. Different DNA sequences within this sample yield the same CDR3. These data originate in a study of cytomegalovirus exposure and HLA in healthy donors. The CDR3 covers 14 residues. V was trimmed by 6 bases and J by 1 base, leaving 12 bases between them. Germline values: CDR1 SGHTA, CDR2 FQGNSA. Whole-study findings and limits: A few chains linked to CMV were shown in vitro to be specific for CMV antigens. Common viral pathogens were later found to be apparently linked to several of the most significant clusters.

The PCR had 60 Vbeta and 13 Jbeta primers. Using immunoSEQ multiplex PCR, the repertoire was profiled, and TCRdb retains in-frame clones only, with some absent. This sample has under 200,000 clones; over 70% occur once, and the top ten carry about 7.7%. Sequences were obtained from PBMCs. This receptor was taken from a woman between 40 and 50 years old in good health and CMV-seropositive. V usage is TRBV7-2 and J usage is TRBJ1-1; a possible D gene is TRBD1 (5 bases). The CDR3 nucleotides are TGTGCCAGCAGTCTAGTCGGGGGGAACACTGAAGCTTTCTTT. It codes for CASSLVGGNTEAFF.